The 8 T cell receptor beta chains below all came from one sample that was sequenced in a study of CD8 T cells in Susac syndrome. A quantity of roughly 0.5 to 1 ug RNA underwent reverse transcription using random hexamers. TCRdb redid the calling of the immunoSEQ multiplex PCR reads with MiXCR, one entry per CDR3 protein. The repertoire consists of some 110,000 distinct CDR3 sequences, with roughly 94% occurring once and the leading ten covering over 0.4%. Sequencing was done on a sample of CD8+ T cells from PBMCs. All receptors derive from a human donor with Susac syndrome.

J is TRBJ1-1 and V is TRBV13; TRBD1 matches 7 bases. The germline V gene has CDR1 PRHDT and CDR2 FYEKMQ (reference sequence). J lost 6 bases, V lost 8 bases, and 12 bases had no gene match. The CDR3 runs 14 residues. CDR3 loop: CASQTSEGAAEAFF. Here the CDR3 DNA reads TGTGCCAGCCAAACTTCTGAGGGGGCCGCTGAAGCTTTCTTT.

This clonotype was found once. The CDR3 is CASSEGTAWYQETQYF. CDR3 bases: TGTGCCAGCAGTGAAGGAACAGCTTGGTACCAAGAGACCCAGTACTTC. The chain joins TRBV25-1 to TRBJ2-5, with D unclear. Deletions cut 2 bases from V and 0 bases from J, with 13 bases between. CDR3 length equals 16 residues. Germline CDR1 reads MGHDK; CDR2 reads SYGVNS.

This chain links TRBV20-1 with TRBJ2-1; TRBD1 is a possible D gene (6 bases). CDR1 and CDR2 (germline): DFQATT, SNEGSKA (reference sequence). This CDR3 has 12 residues. Trimming took off 1 base at V and 5 bases at J, with 6 bases between the two ends. CDR3 DNA: TGCAGTGCTAGAGGGACAGACAATGAGCAGTTCTTC. It yields the protein CSARGTDNEQFF.

This rearrangement joins TRBV18 to TRBJ1-4; D uncertain. V shed 2 bases and J shed 3 bases, with 7 bases lying between them. The CDR3 totals 14 residues. CDR1 and CDR2 (germline): KGHSH, LQKENI. CDR3 sequence reads: CASSPADSNEKLFF. CDR3 coding DNA: TGTGCCAGCTCACCAGCGGATTCTAATGAAAAACTGTTTTTT.

The genes are TRBV29-1 and TRBJ2-7; 11 bases are shared with TRBD1. Trimming cost V 1 base and J 1 base; bases outside gene matches: 6. The germline V gene encodes CDR1 SQVTM and CDR2 ANQGSEA. CDR3 length equals 16 residues. As DNA, the CDR3 is TGCAGCGTTGAAGTAGGGGGGACAGGGGGATCCTACGAGCAGTACTTC. This sequence encodes CSVEVGGTGGSYEQYF.

The chain combines TRBV3-1 with TRBJ2-1; 10 positions match TRBD2. The CDR3 consists of 16 residues. V was clipped by 0 bases and J by 8 bases; unmatched bases: 7. Germline V gene lookup returns CDR1 LGHDT and CDR2 YNNKEL (reference sequence). The CDR3 DNA sequence: TGTGCCAGCAGCCAAGACAGCGGGGGGGCCTGGGATGAGCAGTTCTTC. Translating it yields CASSQDSGGAWDEQFF.

The chain links TRBV15 to TRBJ1-1, with unresolved D. In germline, CDR1 is LNHNV, CDR2 YYDKDF (reference sequence). Trimming cost V 6 bases and J 1 base, with 9 bases left between them. CDR3 length: 13 amino acids. The CDR3: CATSRTGNTEAFF. CDR3 nucleotides: TGTGCCACCAGTCGAACCGGGAACACTGAAGCTTTCTTT.

The chain joins TRBV6-2 or TRBV6-3 to TRBJ1-1; no reliable D call. Trimming stripped 4 bases from V and 0 bases from J, with 6 bases between. The CDR3 extends over 13 amino acids. Per germline, CDR1 MNHEY and CDR2 SVGEGT. Here the CDR3 DNA reads TGTGCCAGCAGTTGGCAACTGAACACTGAAGCTTTCTTT. Residues: CASSWQLNTEAFF.